These T cell receptor beta chains were read from a single sample in a study of blood T cell repertoires in COVID-19. Only in-frame clones appear in the TCRdb table, and some are missing; sequencing was by immunoSEQ multiplex PCR. The repertoire includes approximately 240,000 clones, roughly 90% of them detected once, and roughly 6.3% sits in the top ten. The material sequenced was PBMCs or T cells enriched from blood (not recorded which). These receptors all stem from a woman aged 30 to 39 with acute COVID-19. Both conserved end residues are part of each CDR3. The order of the fields is V gene, D gene, J gene, CDR3 DNA, CDR3 protein. D genes are given only for firm matches.

>TRBV28|TRBD1|TRBJ1-2
TGTGCCGCGACAGGGTACTATGGCTACACCTTC
CAATGYYGYTF
>TRBV20-1|NA|TRBJ1-2
TGCAGTGCTAGTTTGACAGCTTCCCACTATGGCTACACCTTC
CSASLTASHYGYTF
>TRBV12-3/TRBV12-4|NA|TRBJ2-7
TGTGCCAGCAGTTCTCGGGTGATTTACGAGCAGTACTTC
CASSSRVIYEQYF
>TRBV28|NA|TRBJ1-5
TGTGCCAGCAGTCTCGGTTTAAACAATCAGCCCCAGCATTTT
CASSLGLNNQPQHF
>TRBV7-2|NA|TRBJ2-5
TGTGCCAGCAGCTTATTGCTAGGAGGAGTTGACCAGTACTTC
CASSLLLGGVDQYF
>TRBV3-1/TRBV3-2|NA|TRBJ1-3
TGTGCCAGCAGCCAAGCTTCCGGAAACACCATATATTTT
CASSQASGNTIYF
>TRBV7-9|NA|TRBJ2-5
TGTGCCAGCAGGACCTTCGATTCTTCCCGCAGTAGGGGCACAGAGACCCAGTACTTC
CASRTFDSSRSRGTETQYF
>TRBV6-1|TRBD2|TRBJ2-7
TGTGCCAGCAGTGAGATGACTAGCTCGGCCTACGAGCAGTACTTC
CASSEMTSSAYEQYF
>TRBV28|NA|TRBJ1-5
TGTGCCAGCAGTCAGGATGGGCAGCCCCAGCATTTT
CASSQDGQPQHF
>TRBV6-1|TRBD1|TRBJ1-3
TGTGCCAGCAGTGAAATTGTTGGACAGGGGATCGGAAACACCATATATTTT
CASSEIVGQGIGNTIYF
>TRBV5-4|NA|TRBJ2-7
TGTGCCAGCAGCTTGGTTGACATCCCCGAGCAGTACTTC
CASSLVDIPEQYF